The rows below give T cell receptor beta chains drawn from one sample of a study of beta chain features in type 1 diabetes. TCRdb keeps only in-frame clones here, not all; method: immunoSEQ multiplex PCR. The profile shows more than 120,000 clones, 10% of them singletons. Sequencing used naive CD4+ T cells from blood. These receptors were taken from a man between 18 and 35 years old in good health. The CDR3 runs from the conserved cysteine through the conserved F or W.

v_call	j_call	cdr3_aa
TRBV7-2	TRBJ2-3	CASSLGHSTDTQYF
TRBV5-1	TRBJ2-3	CASSSGGLSDTQYF
TRBV7-9	TRBJ2-3	CASSLDSRSSTDTQYF
TRBV25-1	.	CASGGLAGAVYEQYF
TRBV7-2	TRBJ2-1	CASSLDGAARWFF
TRBV5-8	TRBJ1-5	CASSGAKLNQPQHF
TRBV6-5	TRBJ2-1	CASRPSGGGHNEQFF
TRBV7-2	TRBJ2-1	CASSLTSGGATEQFF
TRBV4-2	TRBJ2-7	CASSHTSGGAYEQYF
TRBV5-1	TRBJ2-5	CASSFGQGQTQYF
TRBV10-3	TRBJ2-3	CAISEPRTSGGETDTQYF
TRBV9	TRBJ2-1	CASSERQYYNEQFF
TRBV7-9	TRBJ2-1	CASSRFGQGGDEQFF
TRBV5-5	TRBJ1-5	CASSLMGPQGQPQHF
TRBV19	TRBJ1-5	CASSIQGQPNQPQHF
TRBV20-1	TRBJ2-7	CSARLVDEQYF
TRBV6-5	TRBJ2-7	CASSYGTPAYEQYF
TRBV7-9	TRBJ2-7	CASSSVVWQGEQF
TRBV18	TRBJ2-7	CASSQTQGAYEQYF
TRBV7-2	TRBJ1-1	CASSFPGQGTEAFF
TRBV9	TRBJ2-3	CASSVRGAHSDTQYF
TRBV9	TRBJ2-5	CASSVSAQETQYF
TRBV2	TRBJ2-1	CASREDSGSSYNEQFF
TRBV2	TRBJ2-1	CASSRDRNYNEQFF